This is a list of T cell receptor beta chains from one sample in a study of shared clonotypes between healthy human individuals. Assay used: immunoSEQ multiplex PCR; TCRdb lists only in-frame clones, some missing. The sample includes 2,100,000 or so clones, 95% of them seen just once. Input material: naive CD4+ T cells sorted from blood. The receptors derive from a man aged 18 to 30 in good health. Each CDR3 is given with its conserved first and last residue. Each record gives: V gene, D gene, clone size, J gene, CDR3 DNA, CDR3 protein. D genes are given only for firm matches. Where a row states a size, it is once, few, many or the class of an expanded clone; other rows omit it.

>TRBV5-1|TRBD2|.|TRBJ2-7
TGCGCCAGCAGCTTAGCCCCACTAGCGGCTGACGAGCAGTACTTC
CASSLAPLAADEQYF
>TRBV30|TRBD1|.|TRBJ1-1
TGTGCCTGGAGCGGACAGGGTGGTACTGAAGCTTTCTTT
CAWSGQGGTEAFF
>TRBV6-1|.|.|TRBJ2-3
TGTGCCAGCAGTGAAGTCGGAGGGATTAGCACAGATACGCAGTATTTT
CASSEVGGISTDTQYF
>TRBV19|.|.|TRBJ1-5
TGTGCCACCACGGGGCAGGGCAATCAGCCCCAGCATTTT
CATTGQGNQPQHF
>TRBV6-6|.|.|TRBJ1-1
TGTGCCAGCAGTCCAGGACAGACCATGAACACTGAAGCTTTCTTT
CASSPGQTMNTEAFF
>TRBV6-1|TRBD1|.|TRBJ1-6
TGTGCCAGCAGACGGGACAGCAATTCACCCCTCCACTTT
CASRRDSNSPLHF
>TRBV2|TRBD1|.|TRBJ2-7
TGTGCCAGCAGCGAGACAGGGATCTACGAGCAGTACTTC
CASSETGIYEQYF
>TRBV10-3|TRBD1|.|TRBJ2-5
TGTGCCATCAGTCGGGACAGGGCAGGAGAGACCCAGTACTTC
CAISRDRAGETQYF
>TRBV4-1|.|few|TRBJ1-5
TGCGCCAGCAGCCAAGAACAGGGCGATCAGCCCCAGCATTTT
CASSQEQGDQPQHF
>TRBV5-1|.|.|TRBJ1-2
TGCGCCAGCAGCTTGGCAGGGGACGCTGGTGGCTACACCTTC
CASSLAGDAGGYTF
>TRBV30|TRBD1|.|TRBJ1-6
TGTGCCTGGAACCCGGGACAGGGACCTATTTTCACTAATTCACCCCTCCACTTT
CAWNPGQGPIFTNSPLHF
>TRBV7-9|.|.|TRBJ2-5
TGTGCCAGCACCCTTTCCCGCCAGGGTGGAGGGGAGACCCAGTACTTC
CASTLSRQGGGETQYF
>TRBV2|.|.|TRBJ1-1
TGTGCCAGCAGTGAAGCGCTTTACCGGCTAAAGAACACTGAAGCTTTCTTT
CASSEALYRLKNTEAFF
>TRBV9|TRBD1|once|TRBJ2-7
TGTGCCAGCAGCGGAGGGACAGGACTGGGTAGTCAGTACTTC
CASSGGTGLGSQYF
>TRBV30|.|.|TRBJ1-6
TGTGCCTGGAGGCTCATAAATTCACCCCTCCACTTT
CAWRLINSPLHF
>TRBV7-6|TRBD1|.|TRBJ2-7
TGTGCCAGCAGCTTCGAAGACAGGGGCCACGAGCAGTACTTC
CASSFEDRGHEQYF
>TRBV10-3|TRBD1|.|TRBJ1-3
TGTGCCATCAGTGGGGGACAGGGATCGACTGGAAACACCATATATTTT
CAISGGQGSTGNTIYF
>TRBV5-1|.|few|TRBJ1-6
TGCGCCAGCAGCTTGGGAGGGCGGGCGCCAAATTCACCCCTCCACTTT
CASSLGGRAPNSPLHF
>TRBV6-5|.|.|TRBJ1-2
TGTGCCAGCAGTTACTCGAGGACGGACCCTGGGTGGGGCTACACCTTC
CASSYSRTDPGWGYTF
>TRBV9|.|.|TRBJ1-6
TGTGCCAGCAGCGTAGGAGGGGCGTCCGGAGCTTCACCCCTCCACTTT
CASSVGGASGASPLHF
>TRBV2|.|.|TRBJ1-2
TGTGCCAGCAGTGACCATCTCGGGAGTTCCTATGGCTACACCTTC
CASSDHLGSSYGYTF
>TRBV5-6|.|once|TRBJ2-7
TGTGCCAGCAGCTTTCTACCCCAAAGGGTGGAACAGTACTTC
CASSFLPQRVEQYF
>TRBV30|.|.|TRBJ1-5
TGTGCCTGGAGTCTGGGTGGACAAAATCAGCCCCAGCATTTT
CAWSLGGQNQPQHF
>TRBV2|TRBD2|.|TRBJ2-7
TGTGCCAGCACGGAGCGGGGGCACTCCTACGAGCAGTACTTC
CASTERGHSYEQYF
>TRBV11-3|.|.|TRBJ2-3
TGTGCCAGCAGCTTTGGACTATTCGGCGATACGCAGTATTTT
CASSFGLFGDTQYF
>TRBV7-6|TRBD2|.|TRBJ2-2
TGTGCCAGCAGCAAGGGACTAGCGGGGAACACCGGGGAGCTGTTTTTT
CASSKGLAGNTGELFF
>TRBV7-8|.|.|TRBJ2-2
TGTGCCAGCAGCTTAGCTCAAGGAACGAACACCGGGGAGCTGTTTTTT
CASSLAQGTNTGELFF
>TRBV11-3|.|once|TRBJ2-3
TGTGCCAGCAGCTTAGATAGGTTTGATACGCAGTATTTT
CASSLDRFDTQYF
>TRBV6-6|TRBD1|.|TRBJ1-3
TGTGCCAGCAGTCTCGGACAGGATTACGCCATATATTTT
CASSLGQDYAIYF
>TRBV18|.|.|TRBJ2-3
TGTGCCAGCTCACCACCCCTCTCCTCTACTAGCAGTAGCACAGATACGCAGTATTTT
CASSPPLSSTSSSTDTQYF
>TRBV2|.|.|TRBJ2-7
TGTGCCAGCAGGTTGGAAGGGTGGGTCGAGCAGTACTTC
CASRLEGWVEQYF
>TRBV6-1|TRBD1|.|TRBJ1-6
TGTGCCAGTAAGGGACAGGGAAATTCACCCCTCCACTTT
CASKGQGNSPLHF
>TRBV29-1|.|.|TRBJ2-2
TGCAGCGTTAGAGAGGGGGCGAACACCGGGGAGCTGTTTTTT
CSVREGANTGELFF
>TRBV7-2|.|.|TRBJ1-5
TGTGCCAGCAGCCCATTCGGACCAGGCCAGCCCCAGCATTTT
CASSPFGPGQPQHF
>TRBV4-3|TRBD1|.|TRBJ2-2
TGCGCCAGCAGCCAAACCCTTCCAGGGGGAATAGGGGAGCTGTTTTTT
CASSQTLPGGIGELFF
>TRBV5-1|.|.|TRBJ1-1
TGCGCCAGCAGTGACAGTATGAACACTGAAGCTTTCTTT
CASSDSMNTEAFF
>TRBV6-1|.|.|TRBJ2-7
TGTGCCAGCAGTGTCCGGGACGGAACCTACGAGCAGTACTTC
CASSVRDGTYEQYF
>TRBV30|TRBD2|.|TRBJ2-3
TGTGCCTGGAGTCGCCTAGCGGGAGGGTTTACAGATACGCAGTATTTT
CAWSRLAGGFTDTQYF
>TRBV28|.|few|TRBJ1-5
TGTGCCAGCAGTTTAGGGAATCAGCCCCAGCATTTT
CASSLGNQPQHF
>TRBV6-5|.|.|TRBJ1-5
TGTGCCAGCAGTTACTCGAAAAATCAGCCCCAGCATTTT
CASSYSKNQPQHF
>TRBV5-6|.|.|TRBJ2-3
TGTGCCAGCAGCTTTTCTAGCACAGATACGCAGTATTTT
CASSFSSTDTQYF
>TRBV6-1|.|.|TRBJ2-3
TGTGCCAGCAGTGAAATGGGACAACTTTACACAGATACGCAGTATTTT
CASSEMGQLYTDTQYF
>TRBV28|.|.|TRBJ1-2
TGTGCCAGCAGTTTAGTACAGGTTCGGGACTATGGCTACACCTTC
CASSLVQVRDYGYTF
>TRBV5-6|.|.|TRBJ2-4
TGTGCCAGCAGCTTGTGGGCGGTGGAAAACATTCAGTACTTC
CASSLWAVENIQYF
>TRBV11-2|.|.|TRBJ1-4
TGTGCCAGCAGCCCCGGGGCGCTTACCGGTGAAAAACTGTTTTTT
CASSPGALTGEKLFF
>TRBV7-6|.|.|TRBJ2-5
TGTGCCAGCAGCTTTGGGCAGGGCCAAGAGACCCAGTACTTC
CASSFGQGQETQYF
>TRBV6-5|.|.|TRBJ2-5
TGTGCCAGCAGTTACGGCGAGGGCCCGTGGACCCAGTACTTC
CASSYGEGPWTQYF
>TRBV18|.|.|TRBJ2-1
TGTGCCAGCTCACCACCAACATGGGATGAGCAGTTCTTC
CASSPPTWDEQFF
>TRBV6-5|.|.|TRBJ1-2
TGTGCCAGCAGTAAGAACGGTGGCTACACCTTC
CASSKNGGYTF
>TRBV5-1|TRBD1|.|TRBJ1-5
TGCGCCAGCAGCTTGGAGACAGGGGATCAGCCCCAGCATTTT
CASSLETGDQPQHF
>TRBV11-2|TRBD1|.|TRBJ2-7
TGTGCCAGCAGCTTGGACAGGGCAGGCTACGAGCAGTACTTC
CASSLDRAGYEQYF
>TRBV28|.|.|TRBJ1-6
TGTGCCAGCACTCTGGAAGGACTAGGCTCCTATAATTCACCCCTCCACTTT
CASTLEGLGSYNSPLHF
>TRBV11-3|TRBD2|.|TRBJ2-2
TGTGCCAGCAGCTTTCAACTAGCGGGAGGCACCGGGGAGCTGTTTTTT
CASSFQLAGGTGELFF
>TRBV5-4|TRBD1|.|TRBJ1-4
TGTGCCAGCAGCTTGGCGGCAGGGGGAAAACTGTTTTTT
CASSLAAGGKLFF
>TRBV5-6|.|.|TRBJ1-2
TGTGCCAGCAGCTATAAGGGTTCAGGGATCGACTATGGCTACACCTTC
CASSYKGSGIDYGYTF
>TRBV5-4|TRBD2|.|TRBJ2-1
TGTGCCAGCAGCCGATGGAAGCTAGCGGGGGGCGACAATGAGCAGTTCTTC
CASSRWKLAGGDNEQFF
>TRBV7-7|.|.|TRBJ2-4
TGTGCTAGCAGCTTAAGTCGACTAGGGGTTCAGTACTTC
CASSLSRLGVQYF